This T cell receptor beta chain appears in the sequencing data of a study of shared clonotypes between healthy human individuals. Naive CD8 populations comprised CD45RO-negative cells positively selected for CCR7, excluding terminally differentiated effector memory CD45RA+ cells. Profiling relied on immunoSEQ multiplex PCR, and the TCRdb table lists in-frame clones only, not all of them. Of hundreds of thousands of clones in the sample, about 91% were seen once. V lost 0 bases, J lost 0 bases, and 9 bases lay in between. The CDR3 is made up of 16 amino acids. Germline assignment: CDR1 LNHNV and CDR2 YYDKDF (reference sequence).

The chain employs TRBV15 and TRBJ2-4, with D hard to call. The sequenced sample consisted of naive CD8+ T cells sorted from blood. This TCR was sampled from a man under 40 in good health. In DNA form, the CDR3 reads TGTGCCACCAGCAGAGATCCTGGGCTAGCCAAAAACATTCAGTACTTC. Protein sequence: CATSRDPGLAKNIQYF.